The present TCR beta chain was sequenced within a study of vaccination effects on CD4 cells after COVID-19. Concerning this clone itself: Its cognate antigen is unknown.

The CDR3 spans 13 residues. Germline values: CDR1 SNHLY, CDR2 FYNNEI. V was shortened by 4 bases and J by 5 bases, with 12 bases between the two germline ends. Sequencing followed a ViraFEST assay step that expanded antigen-specific CD4+ T cells with viral peptide pools. The authors isolated CD4+ T cells after approximately 9 days of culture. The study found no prior SARS-CoV-2 infection in the vaccine recipients, who tested negative for nucleocapsid antibodies. Days 3 and 7 were when half the medium was replaced with IL-2 medium. Study-wide results and caveats: Clones arising from infection and from vaccination showed marked clonal contraction late after vaccination. The study got few convalescent patients and did not collect any early post-infection timepoints.

The repertoire was sequenced with immunoSEQ multiplex PCR; TCRdb's copy has only in-frame clones and lacks some. Of 20,000 to 25,000 clones in the sample, approximately 72% were seen once. The clonotype originates from a human donor who received a COVID-19 vaccine. The rearrangement uses TRBV2 and TRBJ2-7; tentative D call: TRBD1 (5 bases). The source was CD4+ T cells from PBMCs cultured with HCoV-NL63 spike peptides, collected before COVID-19 vaccination. Here the CDR3 reads CASSAPGINEQYF. The CDR3 DNA sequence: TGTGCCAGCAGTGCGCCAGGGATTAACGAGCAGTACTTC. Filled out from reference TRBV2 and TRBJ2-7, the complete variable domain reads EPEVTQTPSHQVTQMGQEVILRCVPISNHLYFYWYRQILGQKVEFLVSFYNNEISEKSEIFDDQFSVERPDGSNFTLKIRSTKLEDSAMYFCASSAPGINEQYFGPGTRLTVT.